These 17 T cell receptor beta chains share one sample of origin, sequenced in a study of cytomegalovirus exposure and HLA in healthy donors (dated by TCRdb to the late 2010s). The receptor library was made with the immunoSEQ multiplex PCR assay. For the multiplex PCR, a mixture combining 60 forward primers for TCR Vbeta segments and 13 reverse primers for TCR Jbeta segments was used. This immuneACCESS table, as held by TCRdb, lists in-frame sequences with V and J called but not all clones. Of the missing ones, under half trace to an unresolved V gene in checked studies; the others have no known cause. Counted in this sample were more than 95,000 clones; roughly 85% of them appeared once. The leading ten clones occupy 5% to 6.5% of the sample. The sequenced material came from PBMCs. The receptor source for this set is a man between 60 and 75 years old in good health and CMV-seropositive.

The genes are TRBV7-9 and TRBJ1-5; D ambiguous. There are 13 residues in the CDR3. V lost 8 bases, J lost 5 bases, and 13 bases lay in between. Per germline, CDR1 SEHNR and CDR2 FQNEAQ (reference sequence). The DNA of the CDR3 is TGTGCCAGCGGGCGGGATTCTTATCAGCCCCAGCATTTT. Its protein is CASGRDSYQPQHF.

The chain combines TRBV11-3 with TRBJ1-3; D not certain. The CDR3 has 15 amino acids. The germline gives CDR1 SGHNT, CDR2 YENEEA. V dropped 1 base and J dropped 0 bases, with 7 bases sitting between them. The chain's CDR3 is CASSLGSSSGNTIYF. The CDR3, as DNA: TGTGCCAGCAGCTTAGGATCCAGCTCTGGAAACACCATATATTTT. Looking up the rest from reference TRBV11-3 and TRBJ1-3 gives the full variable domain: EAGVVQSPRYKIIEKKQPVAFWCNPISGHNTLYWYLQNLGQGPELLIRYENEEAVDDSQLPKDRFSAERLKGVDSTLKIQPAELGDSAVYLCASSLGSSSGNTIYFGEGSWLTVV.

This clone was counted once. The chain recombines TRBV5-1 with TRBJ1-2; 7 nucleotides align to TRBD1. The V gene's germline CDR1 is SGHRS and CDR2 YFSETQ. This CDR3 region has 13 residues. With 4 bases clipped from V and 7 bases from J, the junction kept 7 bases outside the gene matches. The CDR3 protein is CASSQDRRVGYTF. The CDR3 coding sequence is TGCGCCAGCAGCCAGGACAGGAGAGTTGGCTACACCTTC.

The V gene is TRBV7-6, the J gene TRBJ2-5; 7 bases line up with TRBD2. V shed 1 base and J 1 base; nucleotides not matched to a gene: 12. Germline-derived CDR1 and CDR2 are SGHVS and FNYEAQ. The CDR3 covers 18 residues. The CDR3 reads CASSLGGGLAAPQETQYF. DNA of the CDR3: TGTGCCAGCAGCTTAGGGGGGGGTCTAGCGGCCCCCCAAGAGACCCAGTACTTC.

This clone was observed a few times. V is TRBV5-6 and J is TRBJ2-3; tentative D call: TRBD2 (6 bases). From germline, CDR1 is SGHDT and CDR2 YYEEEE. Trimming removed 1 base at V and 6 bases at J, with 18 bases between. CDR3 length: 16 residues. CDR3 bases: TGTGCCAGCAGCTTGACGGCGGGATGGGGAACGGATACGCAGTATTTT. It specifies CASSLTAGWGTDTQYF.

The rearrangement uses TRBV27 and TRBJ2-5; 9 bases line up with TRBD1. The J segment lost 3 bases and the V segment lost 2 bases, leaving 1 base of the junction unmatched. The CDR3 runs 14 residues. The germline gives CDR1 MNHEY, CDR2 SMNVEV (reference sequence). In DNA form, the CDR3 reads TGTGCCAGCAGTTTAACAGGGGGCAAAGAGACCCAGTACTTC. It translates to CASSLTGGKETQYF.

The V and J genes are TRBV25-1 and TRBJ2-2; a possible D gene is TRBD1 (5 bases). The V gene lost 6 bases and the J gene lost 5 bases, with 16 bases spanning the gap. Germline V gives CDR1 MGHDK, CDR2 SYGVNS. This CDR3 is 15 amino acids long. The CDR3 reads CASRRGQGGTGELFF. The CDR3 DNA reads TGTGCCAGCAGAAGGGGCCAGGGTGGAACCGGGGAGCTGTTTTTT.

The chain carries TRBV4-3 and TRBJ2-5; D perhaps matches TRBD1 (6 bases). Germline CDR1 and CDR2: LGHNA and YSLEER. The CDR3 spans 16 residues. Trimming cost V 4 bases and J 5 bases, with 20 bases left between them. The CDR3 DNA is TGCGCCAGCAGCCCCCGAGGCACAGGGACGGTGGAGACCCAGTACTTC. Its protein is CASSPRGTGTVETQYF.

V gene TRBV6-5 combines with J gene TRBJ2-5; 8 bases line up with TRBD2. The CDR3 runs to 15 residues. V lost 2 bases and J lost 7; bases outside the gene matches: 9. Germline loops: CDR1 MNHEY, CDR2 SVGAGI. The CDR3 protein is CASSYVAGSGGTQYF. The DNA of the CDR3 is TGTGCCAGCAGTTACGTAGCGGGGTCGGGGGGGACCCAGTACTTC.

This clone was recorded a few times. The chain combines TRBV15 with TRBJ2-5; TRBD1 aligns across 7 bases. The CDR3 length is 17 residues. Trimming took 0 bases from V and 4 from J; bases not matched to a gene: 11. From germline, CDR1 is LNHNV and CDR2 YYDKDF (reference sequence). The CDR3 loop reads CATSRDPGGLGRETQYF. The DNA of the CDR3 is TGTGCCACCAGCAGAGACCCAGGGGGTTTGGGCAGAGAGACCCAGTACTTC.

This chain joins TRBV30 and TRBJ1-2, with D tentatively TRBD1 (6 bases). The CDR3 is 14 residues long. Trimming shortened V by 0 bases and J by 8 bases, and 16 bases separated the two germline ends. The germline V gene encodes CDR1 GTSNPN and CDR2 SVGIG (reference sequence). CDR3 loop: CAWSVLRGARGYTF. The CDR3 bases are TGTGCCTGGAGTGTACTCCGGGGGGCGCGCGGCTACACCTTC.

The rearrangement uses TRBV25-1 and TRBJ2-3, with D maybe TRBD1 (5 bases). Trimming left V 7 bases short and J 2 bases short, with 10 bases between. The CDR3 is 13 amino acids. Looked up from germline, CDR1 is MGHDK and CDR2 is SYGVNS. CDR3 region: CASTWGATDTQYF. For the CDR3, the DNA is TGTGCCAGCACCTGGGGCGCCACAGATACGCAGTATTTT.

CDR3 nucleotides: TGTGCCAGCGACAGGGGGACCTACGAGCAGTACTTC. This sequence encodes CASDRGTYEQYF. The rearrangement uses TRBV6-1 and TRBJ2-7; 9 positions agree with TRBD1. The J segment lost 2 bases and the V segment lost 8 bases, leaving 1 base of the junction unmatched. This CDR3 has 12 amino acids. Germline V gene sequence: CDR1 MNHNS, CDR2 SASEGT.

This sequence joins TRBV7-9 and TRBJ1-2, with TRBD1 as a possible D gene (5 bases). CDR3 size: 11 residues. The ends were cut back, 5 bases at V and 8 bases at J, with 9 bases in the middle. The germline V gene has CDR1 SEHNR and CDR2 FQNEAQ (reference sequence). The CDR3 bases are TGTGCCAGCAGCGCCAACAGGGGCTACACCTTC. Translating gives CASSANRGYTF.

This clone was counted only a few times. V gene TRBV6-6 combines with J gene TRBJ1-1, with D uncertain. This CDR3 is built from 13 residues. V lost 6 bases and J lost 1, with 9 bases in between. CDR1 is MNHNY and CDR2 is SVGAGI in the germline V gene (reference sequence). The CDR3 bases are TGTGCCAGCAGCCCTCGAGGGAACACTGAAGCTTTCTTT. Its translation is CASSPRGNTEAFF.

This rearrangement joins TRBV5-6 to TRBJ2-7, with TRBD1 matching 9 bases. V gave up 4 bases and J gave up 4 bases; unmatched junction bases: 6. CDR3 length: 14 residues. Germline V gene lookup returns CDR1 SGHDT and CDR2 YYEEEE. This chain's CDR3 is CASSPPGQGYEQYF. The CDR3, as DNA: TGTGCCAGCAGCCCGCCGGGACAGGGATACGAGCAGTACTTC.

CDR3 nucleotides: TGTGCCAGTAGTCCTGGCAGCGGGGGGGCCAGGTGGGAGACCCAGTACTTC. This encodes CASSPGSGGARWETQYF. This rearrangement joins TRBV19 to TRBJ2-5; the match to TRBD2 covers 10 bases. This CDR3 spans 17 amino acids. Germline CDR1 is LNHDA and CDR2 is SQIVND (reference sequence). The ends lost 5 bases at V and 5 bases at J; junction bases unmatched: 14.